The sequence of this T cell receptor (beta chain) was determined in a study of T cells after yellow fever vaccination. Study summary: Each low-cell-number fraction was prepared by means of SMART-Seq v4 Ultra Low Input.

This clonotype was seen a handful of times. Its antigen is as yet unknown. General study points: Clonotype sharing between CD4 and CD8 compartments was small.

Each CDR3 protein is one row after TCRdb ran MiXCR on the 5' RACE reads. Of 610,000 or so distinct CDR3 sequences listed, 9% to 15% are singletons. This sequence was found in a man aged 25-45 years who received the YFV17D yellow fever vaccine. Here the sequenced sample was PBMCs, taken on the day of the yellow fever booster vaccination.

CDR3: CASSLVQYNEQFF. The CDR3 DNA is TGTGCCAGCAGCTTAGTACAGTACAATGAGCAGTTCTTC. V is TRBV7-6 and J is TRBJ2-1; D uncertain. V shed 1 base and J shed 4 bases, with 5 bases lying between them. The CDR3 is 13 amino acids. Germline V CDR1 and CDR2: SGHVS, FNYEAQ.